This T cell receptor beta chain appears in the sequencing data of a study of PD-1 blockade in classical Hodgkin lymphoma. Time point described: cycle 4 day 1 (C4D1), after 6 weeks of nivolumab. Every patient was affected by relapse after autologous stem cell transplantation, while exposure to brentuximab vedotin was not uniform. Using immunoSEQ multiplex PCR, the repertoire was profiled, and TCRdb retains in-frame clones only, with some absent. This sample yields roughly 96,000 clones, of which under 95% are seen a single time; approximately 2% belongs to the top ten. V shed 7 bases, J shed 2 bases, and the junction held 7 bases outside the gene matches. The CDR3 length is 15 residues. Per germline, CDR1 SGHDT and CDR2 YYEEEE.

The source is a human donor with classical Hodgkin lymphoma. The specimen was peripheral blood mononuclear cells (PBMCs), collected before the fourth cycle of nivolumab. J is TRBJ2-2 and V is TRBV5-6; 8 bases match TRBD1. CDR3 sequence: CASRVGQANTGELFF. In nucleotides, the CDR3 is TGTGCCAGCCGGGTGGGACAGGCTAACACCGGGGAGCTGTTTTTT.